The next 27 T cell receptor beta chains were all read from a single sample in a study of blood T cells in healthy people across ages. Sample-barcoded 5' priming and a J-beta primer mix drove a second PCR of roughly 6 to 12 cycles. TCRdb used MiXCR to reprocess the 5' RACE reads, holding one entry per CDR3 protein. Here the sample spans more than 650,000 distinct CDR3 sequences, about 55% being singletons. Material for sequencing was blood. Receptor source: an elderly man in good health.

The chain links TRBV9 to TRBJ2-1; 7 bases agree with TRBD2. V shed 6 bases and J 3 bases; nucleotides not matched to a gene: 9. The germline V gene encodes CDR1 SGDLS and CDR2 YYNGEE. The CDR3 extends over 15 amino acids. The CDR3 spells CASTRGRAFYNEQFF. The CDR3 region has the DNA TGTGCCAGCACTAGAGGGAGGGCCTTCTACAATGAGCAGTTCTTC.

The chain links TRBV28 to TRBJ2-7; 11 bases line up with TRBD2. From germline, CDR1 is MDHEN and CDR2 SYDVKM. The CDR3 is 14 amino acids. Trimming at V came to 8 bases and at J to 1 base, leaving 4 bases not matched to a gene. The CDR3: CASHGLAGSYEQYF. CDR3 bases: TGTGCCAGCCATGGACTAGCGGGTTCCTACGAGCAGTACTTC.

The sample holds a few counts of this clonotype. V is TRBV10-1 and J is TRBJ2-1, with 7 bases matching TRBD2. The J segment lost 9 bases and the V segment lost 7 bases, leaving 12 bases of the junction unmatched. Germline V CDR1 and CDR2: WNHNN, SYGVQD (reference sequence). CDR3 length: 14 residues. CDR3 coding DNA: TGCGCCAGCAATGGGGATGGGGAGCGGGGTGAGCAGTTCTTC. Translation gives CASNGDGERGEQFF.

To note about this clonotype: A much larger clone differs from this one at a single base, so this may be a read error. The chain couples TRBV29-1 to TRBJ2-1; 8 nucleotides align to TRBD2. The J call may be mistaken, given a closer DNA end match to TRBJ2-7. The length of the CDR3 is 18 residues. Germline CDR1 is SQVTM and CDR2 is ANQGSEA. The CDR3 loop is CSVETGLAGYPGGNEQYF. CDR3 sequence (DNA): TGCAGCGTGGAAACGGGCCTAGCGGGTTACCCCGGGGGCAATGAGCAGTACTTC.

This clonotype was seen just once. A much larger clone lies a single base off, so this may be a read error. This CDR3 reads CATSRDRSYNEQYF. In nucleotides, the CDR3 is TGTGCCACCAGCAGAGATCGCAGCTACAATGAGCAGTACTTC. The chain is built from TRBV15 and TRBJ2-1, with D hard to call. The better agreement between TRBJ2-7 and the DNA end casts doubt on the J call. Germline CDR1 LNHNV, CDR2 YYDKDF (reference sequence). This CDR3 spans 14 amino acids.

The chain combines TRBV9 with TRBJ2-7; weak D call: TRBD1 (6 bases). The germline V gene encodes CDR1 SGDLS and CDR2 YYNGEE. CDR3 size: 13 residues. V gave up 6 bases and J gave up 7 bases, with 17 bases separating them. CDR3 in amino acids: CASNQGPGREQYF. In DNA, the CDR3 is TGTGCCAGCAATCAGGGGCCGGGTAGAGAGCAGTACTTC.

V is TRBV2 and J is TRBJ1-2; D might be TRBD1 (6 bases). This CDR3 is 14 amino acids long. CDR1 is SNHLY and CDR2 is FYNNEI in the germline V gene. V dropped 6 bases and J dropped 9 bases, with 20 bases sitting between them. The CDR3 DNA reads TGTGCCAGCAGGGTGCCCGGGACACTTCACAGCTACACCTTC. Translating it yields CASRVPGTLHSYTF. The complete variable domain, with remaining parts taken from reference TRBV2 and TRBJ1-2, reads EPEVTQTPSHQVTQMGQEVILRCVPISNHLYFYWYRQILGQKVEFLVSFYNNEISEKSEIFDDQFSVERPDGSNFTLKIRSTKLEDSAMYFCASRVPGTLHSYTFGSGTRLTVV.

The genes are TRBV6-2 or TRBV6-3 and TRBJ2-3; a weak D match, TRBD2 (6 bases). The CDR3 covers 15 residues. Germline loops: CDR1 MNHEY, CDR2 SVGEGT. The ends were cut back, 5 bases at V and 14 bases at J, with 26 bases in the middle. The CDR3 DNA is TGTGCCAGCAGTCCCCCGGGCGGGGCCCACAGATACGCGTATTTT. Amino acids: CASSPPGGAHRYAYF.

The genes are TRBV10-2 and TRBJ2-4; D uncertain. The tail of the sequence fits TRBJ2-7 better, so the J call may be wrong. Germline V gene sequence: CDR1 WSHSY, CDR2 SAAADI. CDR3 length: 12 residues. CDR3 coding DNA: TGCGCCAGCAGGGTAATCTCCTACGAGCAGTACTTC. Translated: CASRVISYEQYF.

The table lists this clonotype with a count of one. The V and J genes are TRBV28 and TRBJ2-7; 7 nucleotides match TRBD1. CDR1 and CDR2 (germline): MDHEN, SYDVKM. The V gene end was trimmed by 6 bases and the J gene end by 5 bases; junction bases not matched to a gene: 10. CDR3 length equals 14 residues. The CDR3 DNA sequence: TGTGCCAGCAGCCCTCCGACAGGGACGAACGAGCAGTACTTC. As protein: CASSPPTGTNEQYF.

This chain uses TRBV27 with TRBJ2-3; 9 positions agree with TRBD2. Per germline, CDR1 MNHEY and CDR2 SMNVEV (reference sequence). The length of the CDR3 is 13 residues. The V segment lost 11 bases and the J segment 1 base; nucleotides outside the gene matches: 4. The CDR3 loop is CASSGGRTDTQYF. Written as DNA, the CDR3 is TGTGCCTCCAGCGGGGGGCGCACAGATACGCAGTATTTT.

The genes are TRBV28 and TRBJ1-5; D unresolved. The CDR3 is 12 residues long. Germline V CDR1 and CDR2: MDHEN, SYDVKM. With 5 bases removed from V and 7 bases from J, the gap between germline ends came to 9 bases. CDR3 residues: CASSAPTQPQHF. Written as DNA, the CDR3 is TGTGCCAGCAGTGCCCCTACCCAGCCCCAGCATTTT. Full variable domain (missing parts from reference TRBV28 and TRBJ1-5): DVKVTQSSRYLVKRTGEKVFLECVQDMDHENMFWYRQDPGLGLRLIYFSYDVKMKEKGDIPEGYSVSREKKERFSLILESASTNQTSMYLCASSAPTQPQHFGDGTRLSIL.

This chain joins TRBV20-1 and TRBJ2-7, with 7 bases matching TRBD2. Germline CDR1 reads DFQATT; CDR2 reads SNEGSKA (reference sequence). The V gene end was trimmed by 5 bases and the J gene end by 6 bases; junction bases not matched to a gene: 16. This CDR3 spans 15 amino acids. CDR3 residues: CSAGVPSGIPSEQYF. The CDR3 coding sequence is TGCAGTGCTGGGGTGCCCAGCGGGATCCCTTCCGAGCAGTACTTC.

V gene TRBV5-4 combines with J gene TRBJ1-1; D call uncertain. V was clipped by 4 bases and J by 5 bases, with 12 bases between them. Germline-derived CDR1 and CDR2 are SGHNT and YYREEE (reference sequence). The CDR3 covers 13 residues. CDR3 DNA: TGTGCCAGCAGCCCCCCTCCGGGGACTGAAGCTTTCTTT. Translated, it gives CASSPPPGTEAFF.

The chain is built from TRBV6-2 or TRBV6-3 and TRBJ2-1, with 7 bases fitting TRBD2. The V gene end was trimmed by 7 bases and the J gene end by 4 bases; junction bases not matched to a gene: 7. Germline CDR1 reads MNHEY; CDR2 reads SVGEGT. This CDR3 is 14 amino acids long. The CDR3 DNA sequence: TGTGCCAGCAACATAGCGGGCCAATACAATGAGCAGTTCTTC. Translated: CASNIAGQYNEQFF.

This clonotype was observed a few times. This sequence joins TRBV5-1 and TRBJ2-5; TRBD2 agrees at 7 bases. V lost 4 bases and J lost 4; bases outside the gene matches: 7. Germline V CDR1 and CDR2: SGHRS, YFSETQ. The length of the CDR3 is 14 residues. Here the CDR3 reads CASSMAGVGETQYF. Written as DNA, the CDR3 is TGCGCCAGCAGCATGGCGGGAGTCGGAGAGACCCAGTACTTC.

In this sample, this clonotype turned up a few times. The DNA of the CDR3 is TGTGCCAGCAGTGAAGTTTCCCTTGCGTATGGCTACACCTTC. It encodes CASSEVSLAYGYTF. The J gene is TRBJ1-2, the V gene TRBV2; D is undetermined. CDR3 length: 14 residues. Germline CDR1 SNHLY, CDR2 FYNNEI. V lost 1 base and J lost 5, with 11 bases in between.

CDR3 nucleotide sequence: TGTGCCAGCAGCTTATGGCGGTCTTACACCGGGGAGCTGTTTTTT. It encodes CASSLWRSYTGELFF. V is TRBV7-9 and J is TRBJ2-2; D remains unclear. Deletions cut 2 bases from V and 3 bases from J, with 10 bases between. This CDR3 contains 15 residues. Germline V CDR1 and CDR2: SEHNR, FQNEAQ (reference sequence).

The chain combines TRBV7-3 with TRBJ2-1; D is perhaps TRBD2 (6 bases). Trimming stripped 3 bases from V and 2 bases from J, with 11 bases between. The CDR3 loop spans 15 amino acids. Germline CDR1 reads SGHTA; CDR2 reads FQGTGA. In DNA, the CDR3 is TGTGCCAGCAGCTTGGGGGGTCCCACCTACAATGAGCAGTTCTTC. This gives the protein CASSLGGPTYNEQFF.

This clonotype was seen more than once but under ten times. The V and J genes are TRBV7-2 and TRBJ2-7, with a possible D match to TRBD1 (7 bases). The last part of the DNA fits TRBJ2-5 better; the J call may be wrong. Per the germline V gene, CDR1 is SGHTA and CDR2 is FQGNSA. The CDR3 totals 14 residues. This CDR3 reads CASRPTGAGETQYF. The CDR3 DNA follows: TGTGCCAGCAGACCTACAGGGGCGGGGGAGACCCAGTACTTC.

This chain uses TRBV20-1 with TRBJ1-2; unclear D gene. V was shortened by 0 bases and J by 10 bases, with 18 bases between the two germline ends. This CDR3 spans 14 amino acids. Germline loops: CDR1 DFQATT, CDR2 SNEGSKA (reference sequence). In DNA form, the CDR3 reads TGCAGTGCTAGAGATCCCAGGCGACTGCATGTCTACACCTTC. Protein: CSARDPRRLHVYTF.

V is TRBV6-1 and J is TRBJ1-5; 9 bases are a match to TRBD1. Unmatched junction bases numbered 11, after V lost 5 bases and J lost 6 bases. Germline assignment: CDR1 MNHNS and CDR2 SASEGT. The CDR3 consists of 16 residues. The CDR3 DNA reads as TGTGCCAGCAGTAGGGGTACAGGGGGCTCTCGTCAGCCCCAGCATTTT. Its translation is CASSRGTGGSRQPQHF.

The chain employs TRBV24-1 and TRBJ2-3; D is unresolved. Trimming cost V 2 bases and J 2 bases, with 13 bases left between them. The CDR3 covers 16 residues. Germline V gives CDR1 KGHDR, CDR2 SFDVKD. For the CDR3, the DNA is TGTGCCACCAGTGATTACGGCGGCCCATCCACAGATACGCAGTATTTT. This translates into CATSDYGGPSTDTQYF.

The chain recombines TRBV3-1 with TRBJ1-1; D is unclear. There are 15 residues in the CDR3. Germline assignment: CDR1 LGHDT and CDR2 YNNKEL (reference sequence). V lost 5 bases and J lost 0, with 13 bases in between. The CDR3 loop is CASSYRTTLNTEAFF. Here the CDR3 DNA reads TGTGCCAGCAGCTACCGGACGACGCTGAACACTGAAGCTTTCTTT.

The V and J genes are TRBV6-2 or TRBV6-3 and TRBJ2-7; TRBD2 matches 11 bases. V dropped 6 bases and J dropped 6; count of bases not matched to a gene: 7. This CDR3 region has 14 residues. Germline V gene lookup returns CDR1 MNHEY and CDR2 SVGEGT. The DNA for the CDR3 is TGTGCCAGCAGACCCGGACTAGCGGGCATCGAGCAGTACTTC. Translating gives CASRPGLAGIEQYF.

The sample holds one count of this clonotype. The rearrangement links TRBV28 to TRBJ2-7; a possible D gene is TRBD1 (6 bases). V gave up 7 bases and J gave up 6 bases, with 13 bases separating them. Germline CDR1 and CDR2: MDHEN and SYDVKM. The CDR3 runs to 12 residues. The CDR3 reads CASNLQTGEQYF. DNA of the CDR3: TGTGCCAGCAATCTTCAGACAGGCGAGCAGTACTTC.

This rearrangement joins TRBV27 to TRBJ2-1; TRBD1 matches 7 bases. The closer fit of TRBJ2-7 to the DNA end suggests the J call may be wrong. CDR3 length: 13 amino acids. Germline CDR1 reads MNHEY; CDR2 reads SMNVEV (reference sequence). The CDR3 region is CASRGGSYNEQYF. CDR3 sequence (DNA): TGTGCCAGCAGAGGGGGCTCCTACAATGAGCAGTACTTC.